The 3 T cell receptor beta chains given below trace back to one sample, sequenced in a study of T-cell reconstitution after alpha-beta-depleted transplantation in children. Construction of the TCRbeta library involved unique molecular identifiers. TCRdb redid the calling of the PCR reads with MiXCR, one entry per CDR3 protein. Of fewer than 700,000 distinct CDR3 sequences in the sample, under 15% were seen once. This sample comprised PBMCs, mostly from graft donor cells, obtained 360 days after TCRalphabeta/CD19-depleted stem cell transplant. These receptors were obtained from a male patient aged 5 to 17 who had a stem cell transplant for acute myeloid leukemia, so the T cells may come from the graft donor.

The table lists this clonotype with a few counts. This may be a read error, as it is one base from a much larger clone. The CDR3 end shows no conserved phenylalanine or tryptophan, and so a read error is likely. The CDR3 loop is CASSLDSGSFGELFC. DNA for the CDR3: TGTGCCAGCAGCTTGGATAGCGGGAGTTTCGGGGAGCTGTTTTGT. The chain combines TRBV7-3 with TRBJ2-2, with 9 bases that match TRBD2. Looked up from germline, CDR1 is SGHTA and CDR2 is FQGTGA. The CDR3 loop spans 15 amino acids. V lost 3 bases and J lost 7; bases outside the gene matches: 6.

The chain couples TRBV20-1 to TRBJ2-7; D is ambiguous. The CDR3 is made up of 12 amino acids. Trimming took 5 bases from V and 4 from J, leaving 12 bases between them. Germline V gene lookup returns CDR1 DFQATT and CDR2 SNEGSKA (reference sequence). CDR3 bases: TGCAGTGCTCCCCCGAATACATACGAGCAGTACTTC. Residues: CSAPPNTYEQYF.

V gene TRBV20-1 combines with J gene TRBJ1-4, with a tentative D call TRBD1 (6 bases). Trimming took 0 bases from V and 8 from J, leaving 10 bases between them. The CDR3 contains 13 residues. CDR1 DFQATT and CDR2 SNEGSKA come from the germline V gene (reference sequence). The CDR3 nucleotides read TGCAGTGCTAGAGAAGGGGGGGAGGAAAAACTGTTTTTT. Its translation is CSAREGGEEKLFF.